This TCR beta chain was recovered during a study of PD-L1 blockade in urothelial cancer. Study summary: Male patients with bladder-origin urothelial cancer numbered about nine tenths of the roughly 29. At 3 weeks after treatment start (second dose) and again at 6 weeks, blood was analyzed.

Concerning this clone: Its matching antigen is unknown.

Regarding the study as a whole: Sub-median blood TCR clonality before treatment predicted longer survival.

This CDR3 region has 16 residues. Germline lookup yields CDR1 MNHNS and CDR2 SASEGT. The V gene end was trimmed by 4 bases and the J gene end by 5 bases; junction bases not matched to a gene: 11. The table came from immunoSEQ multiplex PCR; TCRdb's copy has only in-frame clones and leaves some out. The table lists 60,000 to 85,000 clones, about nine tenths of them singletons. V and J are TRBV6-1 and TRBJ1-2; TRBD1 matches 9 bases. The source is a woman between 65 and 79 years old with urothelial cancer. The sample in question was PBMCs, obtained around atezolizumab (anti-PD-L1) treatment. CDR3 sequence (DNA): TGTGCCAGCAGTGGGGGAGGGACAGGGTTGTGGTATGGCTACACCTTC. This encodes CASSGGGTGLWYGYTF.